This is a list of T cell receptor beta chains from one sample in a study of control samples from healthy donors and cancer patients. Profiled with immunoSEQ multiplex PCR; TCRdb holds only in-frame clones, not every one. Counted here are about 59,000 clones, roughly 90% occurring once; the ten biggest clones make up 1.7%. The specimen was PBMCs. These receptors were taken from a man in his forties with colorectal cancer. Both conserved end residues are part of each CDR3. A D gene is named only where the DNA matches it firmly. Rows may omit the clone size; those that give it use once, few, many or a size class.

J | D | size | V | CDR3 | DNA
TRBJ2-7 | TRBD1 | - | TRBV6-5 | CASSYLSGQGGEQYF | TGTGCCAGCAGTTACCTATCGGGACAGGGGGGCGAGCAGTACTTC
TRBJ1-6 | TRBD1 | - | TRBV5-6 | CASSLGRGRQDSPLHF | TGTGCCAGCAGCTTGGGCAGGGGGCGGCAAGATTCACCCCTCCACTTT
TRBJ1-1 | TRBD1 | - | TRBV20-1 | CSAGGTGRSTEAFF | TGCAGTGCTGGTGGGACAGGGCGCTCCACTGAAGCTTTCTTT
TRBJ2-7 | - | - | TRBV4-1 | CASSQGIRQAYEQYF | TGCGCCAGCAGCCAAGGTATCCGCCAGGCCTACGAGCAGTACTTC
TRBJ2-7 | TRBD1 | - | TRBV2 | CASSGGQGLFDEQYF | TGTGCCAGCTCGGGGGGACAGGGCCTTTTCGACGAGCAGTACTTC
TRBJ1-6 | - | - | TRBV15 | CATSTKDGYSPLHF | TGTGCCACCAGTACAAAAGATGGGTATTCACCCCTCCACTTT
TRBJ2-7 | - | - | TRBV7-3 | CASSLTPKGEQYF | TGTGCCAGCAGCTTAACGCCGAAGGGGGAGCAGTACTTC
TRBJ1-1 | - | - | TRBV6-5 | CASVEAEAFF | TGTGCCAGTGTAGAGGCTGAAGCTTTCTTT
TRBJ1-1 | TRBD1 | - | TRBV19 | CASSIEGQGTAEAFF | TGTGCCAGTAGTATCGAAGGACAGGGGACGGCTGAAGCTTTCTTT
TRBJ2-7 | - | - | TRBV5-1 | CASSRDNYEQYF | TGCGCCAGCAGCCGGGACAACTACGAGCAGTACTTC
TRBJ2-5 | - | - | TRBV11-2 | CASSLVLGPQETQYF | TGTGCCAGCAGCTTAGTTCTGGGACCCCAAGAGACCCAGTACTTC
TRBJ2-6 | - | - | TRBV5-5 | CASSGGNPSGANVLTF | TGTGCCAGCAGCGGGGGGAATCCCTCTGGGGCCAACGTCCTGACTTTC
TRBJ1-1 | TRBD1 | - | TRBV18 | CASSPGTGAEAFF | TGTGCCAGCTCACCCGGGACAGGGGCTGAAGCTTTCTTT
TRBJ2-7 | TRBD1 | - | TRBV5-4 | CASSLVTGGSDEQYF | TGTGCCAGCAGCTTGGTGACAGGGGGATCCGACGAGCAGTACTTC
TRBJ2-7 | - | - | TRBV19 | CASSIDSGTAVSYEQYF | TGTGCCAGTAGTATAGATTCCGGGACGGCGGTGTCCTACGAGCAGTACTTC
TRBJ1-2 | - | - | TRBV11-2 | CASSLDRGILTQGGGYTF | TGTGCCAGCAGCTTAGATCGGGGTATTCTGACCCAGGGCGGGGGCTACACCTTC
TRBJ1-5 | TRBD1 | once | TRBV23-1 | CASKGASQPQHF | TGCGCCAGCAAGGGGGCTAGTCAGCCCCAGCATTTT
TRBJ1-1 | - | - | TRBV6-2/TRBV6-3 | CASSPAVRDGTRSFF | TGTGCCAGCAGCCCCGCGGTGCGGGACGGAACACGAAGTTTCTTT
TRBJ2-3 | - | - | TRBV14 | CASSPIGGASDTQYF | TGTGCCAGCAGCCCCATAGGGGGGGCTTCAGATACGCAGTATTTT
TRBJ2-1 | TRBD2 | - | TRBV7-9 | CASSPQGGGDYNEQFF | TGTGCCAGCAGCCCTCAGGGCGGGGGAGACTACAATGAGCAGTTCTTC
TRBJ2-1 | - | - | TRBV4-3 | CASSQEAGPYNEQFF | TGCGCCAGCAGCCAAGAGGCGGGACCCTACAATGAGCAGTTCTTC
TRBJ1-2 | - | - | TRBV19 | CASKKPTARAGYTF | TGTGCCAGTAAAAAGCCCACAGCGAGGGCTGGCTACACCTTC
TRBJ1-4 | TRBD1 | - | TRBV10-3 | CAISAQGGDEKLFF | TGTGCCATCAGTGCACAGGGGGGTGATGAAAAACTGTTTTTT
TRBJ1-2 | - | - | TRBV4-2 | CASSQDLLQGGASYGYTF | TGTGCCAGCAGCCAAGATCTCCTACAGGGTGGGGCGAGCTATGGCTACACCTTC